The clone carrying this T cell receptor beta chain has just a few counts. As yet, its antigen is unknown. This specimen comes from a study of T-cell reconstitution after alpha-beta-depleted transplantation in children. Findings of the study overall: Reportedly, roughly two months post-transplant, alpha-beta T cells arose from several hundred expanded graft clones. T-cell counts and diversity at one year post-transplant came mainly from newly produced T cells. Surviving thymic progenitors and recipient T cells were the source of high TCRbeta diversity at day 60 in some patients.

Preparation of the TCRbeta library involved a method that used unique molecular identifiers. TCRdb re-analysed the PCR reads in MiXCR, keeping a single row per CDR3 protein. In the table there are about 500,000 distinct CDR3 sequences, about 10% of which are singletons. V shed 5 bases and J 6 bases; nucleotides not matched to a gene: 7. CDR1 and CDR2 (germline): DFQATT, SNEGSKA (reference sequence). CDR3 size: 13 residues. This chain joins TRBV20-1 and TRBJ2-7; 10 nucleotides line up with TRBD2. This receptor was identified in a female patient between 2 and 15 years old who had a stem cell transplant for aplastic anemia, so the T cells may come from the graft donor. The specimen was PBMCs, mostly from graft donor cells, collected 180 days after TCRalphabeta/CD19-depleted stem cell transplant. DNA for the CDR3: TGCAGTGCTGAACTAGCGGGAACGGGCGAGCAGTACTTC. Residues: CSAELAGTGEQYF.